This TCR beta chain was sequenced in a study of OX40 agonist ivuxolimab in advanced cancers. As for the study in general: Having had anti-PD-1, anti-PD-L1 or anti-CTLA-4 therapy before was allowed, and 40% to 45% had some.

On cycle 4 day 1 and cycle 7 day 1, as well as at baseline, blood was sampled. CDR3 length equals 18 residues. The germline V gene encodes CDR1 LNHDA and CDR2 SQIVND (reference sequence). V dropped 3 bases and J dropped 6 bases, with 23 bases sitting between them. General study findings and limits: Dose levels from 0.1 to 3.0 mg/kg saw CD4+ and CD8+ blood T cells expand clonally by week 6. CD8+ T cells showed, on average, more clonal expansion than CD4+ cells.

Only in-frame clones appear in the TCRdb table, and some are missing; sequencing was by immunoSEQ multiplex PCR. The data contain roughly 66,000 clones, roughly four fifths of them singletons. On this clone itself: Its antigen is undetermined.

The chain recombines TRBV19 with TRBJ1-4; D is unclear. This material consisted of CD4+ or CD8+ T cells sorted from blood, taken in a trial of the OX40 agonist ivuxolimab. The sequence was obtained from an adult with an advanced solid tumor such as melanoma, head and neck, liver or kidney cancer. The CDR3 here is CASSMTGQHGLTDEKLFF. CDR3 bases: TGTGCCAGTAGTATGACCGGTCAGCACGGCCTCACTGATGAAAAACTGTTTTTT.